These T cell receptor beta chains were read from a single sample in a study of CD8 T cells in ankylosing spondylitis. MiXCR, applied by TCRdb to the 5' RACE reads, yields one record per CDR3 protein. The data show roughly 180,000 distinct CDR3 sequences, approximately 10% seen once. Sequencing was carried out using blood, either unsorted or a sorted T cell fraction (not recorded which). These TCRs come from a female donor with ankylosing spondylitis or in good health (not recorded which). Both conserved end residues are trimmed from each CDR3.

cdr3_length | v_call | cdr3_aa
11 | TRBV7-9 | ASSGDSNNEQF
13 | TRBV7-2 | ASSLVQASSYEQY
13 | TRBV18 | ASSSTSGVDNEQF
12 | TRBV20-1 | SAPSRDSNEKLF
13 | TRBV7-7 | ASSFQRDINNEQF
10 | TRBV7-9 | ASSLDWETQY
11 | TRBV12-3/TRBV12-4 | ASTLDRGQPQH
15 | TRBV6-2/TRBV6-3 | ASSYSRRMYSNQPQH
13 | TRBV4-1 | ASSQDGSPYNEQF
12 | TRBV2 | ASSSRLPKGEQY
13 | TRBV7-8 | ASSSNTGTAHEQY
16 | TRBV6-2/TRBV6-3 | ASSYAITGTGDTYEQY
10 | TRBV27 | ASGMGGTEQF
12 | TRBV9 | ASSLGLRYNEQF
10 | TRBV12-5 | AGEGAKGEQF
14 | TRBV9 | ASSTGTGFMNTEAF
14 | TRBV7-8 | ASSSGGFTSNQPQH
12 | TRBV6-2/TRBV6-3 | ASSSTGFVHEQF